Following are 8 T cell receptor beta chains from one sample sequenced in a study of T cell changes during pregnancy in multiple sclerosis. Method: immunoSEQ multiplex PCR; TCRdb's copy keeps in-frame clones and lacks some. The data contain fewer than 60,000 clones, more than 85% of them seen just once; the ten biggest clones take up almost 6%. Specimen: CD8+ T cells from peripheral blood mononuclear cells, collected in the first trimester of pregnancy. The receptors derive from a female donor with multiple sclerosis, enrolled in a pregnancy study.

The chain links TRBV7-8 to TRBJ2-7; 7 bases agree with TRBD2. CDR1 SGHVS and CDR2 FQNEAQ come from the germline V gene. The CDR3 has 16 amino acids. Trimming removed 7 bases from V and 5 bases from J; junction bases left unmatched: 17. The CDR3 DNA is TGTGCCAGCACCTCACTACCCTGGGCTAGCGGAGACGAGCAGTACTTC. Its translation: CASTSLPWASGDEQYF.

The gene calls are TRBV5-1 and TRBJ2-7, with D possibly matching TRBD2 (6 bases). V lost 1 base and J 1 base, leaving 12 bases between the germline ends. From germline, CDR1 is SGHRS and CDR2 YFSETQ. This CDR3 spans 15 amino acids. CDR3 in DNA: TGCGCCAGCAGCTTGACCCCCAGCGGGTCCTACGAGCAGTACTTC. It codes for CASSLTPSGSYEQYF.

V is TRBV5-6 and J is TRBJ2-7; TRBD2 agrees at 8 bases. CDR3 length equals 14 residues. CDR1 is SGHDT and CDR2 is YYEEEE in the germline V gene. The ends lost 2 bases at V and 2 bases at J; junction bases unmatched: 3. Written as DNA, the CDR3 is TGTGCCAGCAGCTTAGGGACTAGAGCCTACGAGCAGTACTTC. Its protein product is CASSLGTRAYEQYF.

The chain couples TRBV19 to TRBJ2-1, with 7 bases matching TRBD2. Losses at the gene ends were 2 bases for V and 4 bases for J; bases not matched to a gene: 8. The germline gives CDR1 LNHDA, CDR2 SQIVND (reference sequence). This CDR3 is 16 amino acids long. As DNA, the CDR3 is TGTGCCAGTAGTATAATGCAAGCGGGACCGTACAATGAGCAGTTCTTC. This translates into CASSIMQAGPYNEQFF.

The V gene is TRBV5-8, the J gene TRBJ1-1, with D uncertain. Germline loops: CDR1 SGHTS, CDR2 YDEGEE. Trimming took 2 bases from V and 2 from J, leaving 10 bases between them. The CDR3 spans 14 residues. The CDR3 loop is CASSFTEPNTEAFF. The DNA of the CDR3 is TGTGCCAGCAGCTTCACAGAACCAAACACTGAAGCTTTCTTT.

The rearrangement uses TRBV5-6 and TRBJ2-1; D unresolved. The ends were cut back, 0 bases at V and 5 bases at J, with 6 bases in the middle. CDR3 length equals 13 residues. CDR1 and CDR2 from the germline V gene are SGHDT and YYEEEE. CDR3 region: CASSLGQDNEQFF. DNA of the CDR3: TGTGCCAGCAGCTTGGGCCAGGACAATGAGCAGTTCTTC. The full variable domain, rest sourced from reference TRBV5-6 and TRBJ2-1, is DAGVTQSPTHLIKTRGQQVTLRCSPKSGHDTVSWYQQALGQGPQFIFQYYEEEERQRGNFPDRFSGHQFPNYSSELNVNALLLGDSALYLCASSLGQDNEQFFGPGTRLTVL.

The gene calls are TRBV5-4 and TRBJ2-5; 7 bases are shared with TRBD1. The ends lost 3 bases at V and 5 bases at J; junction bases unmatched: 13. This CDR3 has 16 residues. CDR1 and CDR2 from the germline V gene are SGHNT and YYREEE (reference sequence). CDR3 loop: CASSSHTGVEGETQYF. CDR3 coding DNA: TGTGCCAGCAGCTCCCATACAGGGGTTGAGGGTGAGACCCAGTACTTC. Drawing the rest from reference TRBV5-4 and TRBJ2-5, the complete variable domain is ETGVTQSPTHLIKTRGQQVTLRCSSQSGHNTVSWYQQALGQGPQFIFQYYREEENGRGNFPPRFSGLQFPNYSSELNVNALELDDSALYLCASSSHTGVEGETQYFGPGTRLLVL.

The chain joins TRBV5-4 to TRBJ1-4; tentatively, D is TRBD1 (5 bases). Trimming shortened V by 4 bases and J by 7 bases, and 14 bases separated the two germline ends. This CDR3 contains 14 residues. Germline-derived CDR1 and CDR2 are SGHNT and YYREEE (reference sequence). CDR3 nucleotide sequence: TGTGCCAGCAGCAACCGGGAGGGGTTTGAAAAACTGTTTTTT. This codes for CASSNREGFEKLFF.